This T cell receptor (beta chain) came from a study of blood T cell repertoires in COVID-19. The table lists this clone with a few counts. Method: immunoSEQ multiplex PCR; TCRdb's copy keeps in-frame clones and lacks some. The sample shows about 250,000 clones, 70% to 90% of them seen only once. Material for sequencing was PBMCs or T cells enriched from blood (not recorded which). This receptor was taken from a woman aged 45 to 65 who had been exposed to COVID-19.

CDR3 in amino acids: CASSLAGMTEAFF. The CDR3 bases are TGTGCCAGCAGCTTAGCAGGGATGACTGAAGCTTTCTTT. The chain is built from TRBV7-3 and TRBJ1-1; tentative D call: TRBD1 (5 bases). The V end lost 2 bases, the J end lost 5 bases, and 9 bases lay between the germline ends. The CDR3 length is 13 residues. CDR1 and CDR2 from the germline V gene are SGHTA and FQGTGA.